The 2 T cell receptor beta chains listed next were all sequenced from one sample in a study of beta chain features in type 1 diabetes. These receptors lack a known antigen. All of the isolated RNA was reverse transcribed, so expressed TCRB transcripts were sequenced. Sequenced by immunoSEQ multiplex PCR; TCRdb stores in-frame clones only, minus some. This table holds about 15,000 clones, roughly four fifths found once. Study-level points and caveats: TCRB CDR3s were moderately but significantly shorter in Type 1 diabetes patients in all four CD4+ subsets.

The sample comprised stem cell memory CD4+ T cells from blood. The receptors stem from a woman aged 18-29 years with type 1 diabetes.

In its sample, this clone was seen once. The rearrangement joins TRBV7-9 to TRBJ2-1; 14 positions agree with TRBD2. V was clipped by 8 bases and J by 1 base; unmatched bases: 4. The CDR3 loop spans 16 amino acids. Germline values: CDR1 SEHNR, CDR2 FQNEAQ (reference sequence). The chain's CDR3 is CASRGTSGSSYNEQFF. The CDR3 nucleotides are TGTGCCAGCCGGGGGACTAGCGGGAGTTCCTACAATGAGCAGTTCTTC.

The chain links TRBV5-8 to TRBJ1-5, with unresolved D. Trimming removed 0 bases from V and 0 bases from J, with 7 bases in between. The CDR3 has 15 amino acids. Per the germline V gene, CDR1 is SGHTS and CDR2 is YDEGEE. In DNA, the CDR3 is TGTGCCAGCAGCTTGGCAACAGTTAGCAATCAGCCCCAGCATTTT. The encoded protein is CASSLATVSNQPQHF.